The next 2 T cell receptor beta chains were all read from a single sample in a study of T cells in tuberculosis. Only in-frame clones appear in the TCRdb table, and some are missing; sequencing was by immunoSEQ multiplex PCR. The data show roughly 34,000 clones, with 80% to 95% seen just once and about 10% held by the top ten. Stated time point: new active TB diagnosis, blood taken before or within 7 days of starting treatment. Material: PBMCs, obtained at tuberculosis diagnosis. The receptors here all came from an adult with tuberculosis.

The V call is TRBV10-3, the J call TRBJ1-1; 9 bases are a match to TRBD1. The CDR3 extends over 15 amino acids. Per germline, CDR1 ENHRY and CDR2 SYGVKD. The trim removed 4 bases at V and 5 bases at J, leaving 8 bases unmatched. CDR3 DNA: TGTGCCATCAGTGGGGAGGACAGGGGAAGGACTGAAGCTTTCTTT. It codes for CAISGEDRGRTEAFF.

V and J are TRBV7-2 and TRBJ2-1; 13 bases are shared with TRBD2. The CDR3 runs to 19 residues. With 2 bases clipped from V and 5 bases from J, the junction kept 12 bases outside the gene matches. Germline V lookup: CDR1 SGHTA, CDR2 FQGNSA. The CDR3 DNA is TGTGCCAGCAGCTTACCTTCCCCGGGACTAGCGGGGAAGGACAATGAGCAGTTCTTC. It encodes CASSLPSPGLAGKDNEQFF. Combining the CDR3 with reference TRBV7-2 and TRBJ2-1 gives the whole variable domain GAGVSQSPSNKVTEKGKDVELRCDPISGHTALYWYRQSLGQGLEFLIYFQGNSAPDKSGLPSDRFSAERTGGSVSTLTIQRTQQEDSAVYLCASSLPSPGLAGKDNEQFFGPGTRLTVL.